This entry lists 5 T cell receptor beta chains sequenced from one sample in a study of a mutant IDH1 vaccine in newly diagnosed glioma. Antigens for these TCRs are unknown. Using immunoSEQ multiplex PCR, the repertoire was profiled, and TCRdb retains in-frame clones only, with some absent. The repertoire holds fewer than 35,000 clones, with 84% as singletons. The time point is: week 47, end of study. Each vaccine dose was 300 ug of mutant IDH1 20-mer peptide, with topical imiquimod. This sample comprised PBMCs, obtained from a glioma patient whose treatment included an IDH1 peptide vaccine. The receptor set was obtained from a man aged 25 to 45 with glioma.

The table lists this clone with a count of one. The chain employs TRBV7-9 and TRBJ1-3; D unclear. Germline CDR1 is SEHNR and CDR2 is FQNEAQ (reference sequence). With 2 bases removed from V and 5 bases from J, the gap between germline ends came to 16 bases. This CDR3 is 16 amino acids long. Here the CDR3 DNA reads TGTGCCAGCAGCTTACCTGGCTGGACGGACCGAAACACCATATATTTT. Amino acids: CASSLPGWTDRNTIYF.

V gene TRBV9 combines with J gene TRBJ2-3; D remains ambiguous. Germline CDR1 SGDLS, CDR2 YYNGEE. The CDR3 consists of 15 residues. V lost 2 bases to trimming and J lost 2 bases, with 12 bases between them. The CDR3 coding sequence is TGTGCCAGCAGCGTGCGACCATTAGCCACAGATACGCAGTATTTT. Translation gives CASSVRPLATDTQYF.

The CDR3, as DNA: TGTGCCAGTAGTGTCGGGGTGCACACCGGGGAGCTGTTTTTT. It codes for CASSVGVHTGELFF. The genes are TRBV19 and TRBJ2-2, with D possibly being TRBD2 (5 bases). Germline values: CDR1 LNHDA, CDR2 SQIVND (reference sequence). The CDR3 totals 14 residues. The V end lost 5 bases, the J end lost 3 bases, and 10 bases lay between the germline ends.

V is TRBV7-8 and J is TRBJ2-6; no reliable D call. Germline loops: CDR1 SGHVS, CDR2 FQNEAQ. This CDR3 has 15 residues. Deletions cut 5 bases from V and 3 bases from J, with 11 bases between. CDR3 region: CASSLTGSGANVLTF. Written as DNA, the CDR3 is TGTGCCAGCAGCCTCACTGGAAGTGGGGCCAACGTCCTGACTTTC.

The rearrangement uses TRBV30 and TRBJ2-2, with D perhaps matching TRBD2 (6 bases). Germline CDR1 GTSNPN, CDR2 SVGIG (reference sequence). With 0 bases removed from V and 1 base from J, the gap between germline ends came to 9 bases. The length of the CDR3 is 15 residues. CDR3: CAWSVLGGNTGELFF. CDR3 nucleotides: TGTGCCTGGAGTGTCTTGGGGGGGAACACCGGGGAGCTGTTTTTT.